This T cell receptor beta chain was recorded in a study of cytomegalovirus exposure and HLA in healthy donors. Study summary: Earlier, 150 million to 200 million T cells were analyzed, and 117 million unique TCR beta sequences were found among them. An early data release held tens of millions of unique TCRs from HLA-typed donors. Study-wide findings and caveats: HLA alleles were associated with 15,000 to 20,000 TCR beta sequences in a later analysis at 0.05 false discovery rate.

About this clone: Its antigen remains unknown.

Both 60 Vbeta primers and 13 Jbeta primers went into the PCR. Sequencing used immunoSEQ multiplex PCR; TCRdb keeps in-frame clones, though not all of them. This table has 100,000 to 150,000 clones, roughly 80% appearing once. The TCR comes from a man aged 25-45 years in good health and CMV-seropositive. The specimen sequenced was PBMCs.

Here the CDR3 reads CASSQVGGGQTGELFF. The CDR3 DNA follows: TGTGCCAGCAGCCAAGTCGGGGGGGGGCAAACCGGGGAGCTGTTTTTT. This chain connects TRBV4-2 to TRBJ2-2, with 8 bases matching TRBD2. Germline CDR1 LGHNA, CDR2 YNFKEQ. The CDR3 has 16 amino acids. The J segment lost 5 bases and the V segment lost 1 base, leaving 6 bases of the junction unmatched.